The 5 T cell receptor beta chains below all came from one sample that was sequenced in a study of T cells after posttransplantation cyclophosphamide. Sequencing was performed with immunoSEQ multiplex PCR; in TCRdb, only in-frame clones are kept and a portion is missing. The sample is made up of 25,000 to 35,000 clones, none counted only once. The sample consisted of PBMCs. Every receptor here comes from a woman aged 60-70 years in good health, CMV-negative, and a related stem cell transplant donor.

This clone appeared many times. The genes are TRBV7-9 and TRBJ2-7; TRBD2 agrees at 8 bases. Germline CDR1 and CDR2: SEHNR and FQNEAQ (reference sequence). V trimming: 1 base; J trimming: 3 bases; junction bases outside the gene matches: 11. The CDR3 consists of 17 residues. This CDR3 is CASSLGGGGTKNYEQYF. The CDR3 DNA is TGTGCCAGCAGCTTAGGGGGCGGGGGGACGAAAAACTACGAGCAGTACTTC.

At least ten counts were recorded for this clone. The CDR3 region is CASSSGGSGNQPQHF. The CDR3 bases are TGTGCCAGCAGTTCCGGGGGGAGCGGAAATCAGCCCCAGCATTTT. The chain links TRBV6-5 to TRBJ1-5; a possible D gene is TRBD1 (5 bases). Between the trimmed V and J ends, which lost 4 bases and 4 bases, there was a span of 14 bases. CDR3 length equals 15 residues. Germline lookup yields CDR1 MNHEY and CDR2 SVGAGI.

The sample holds many counts of this clone. The rearrangement links TRBV2 to TRBJ1-2; tentatively, D is TRBD1 (6 bases). CDR3 length: 14 amino acids. Between the trimmed V and J ends, which lost 5 bases and 7 bases, there was a span of 17 bases. CDR1 and CDR2 from the germline V gene are SNHLY and FYNNEI. Here the CDR3 DNA reads TGTGCCAGCAGTCCGGACAGAGACTCTAGTGGCTACACCTTC. Encoded protein: CASSPDRDSSGYTF.

This clone turned up a few times. The J gene is TRBJ2-3, the V gene TRBV11-2, with 15 bases matching TRBD2. This CDR3 has 19 amino acids. Per the germline V gene, CDR1 is SGHAT and CDR2 is FQNNGV. J lost 0 bases, V lost 5 bases, and 9 bases had no gene match. In DNA form, the CDR3 reads TGTGCCAGCAGCACAGGGACTAGCGGGGGGTATGCTAGCACAGATACGCAGTATTTT. Its protein is CASSTGTSGGYASTDTQYF. The whole variable domain, remainder taken from reference TRBV11-2 and TRBJ2-3, is EAGVAQSPRYKIIEKRQSVAFWCNPISGHATLYWYQQILGQGPKLLIQFQNNGVVDDSQLPKDRFSAERLKGVDSTLKIQPAKLEDSAVYLCASSTGTSGGYASTDTQYFGPGTRLTVL.

The chain carries TRBV11-3 and TRBJ2-5; 10 nucleotides align to TRBD2. Germline V gene sequence: CDR1 SGHNT, CDR2 YENEEA. V was clipped by 4 bases and J by 2 bases; unmatched bases: 4. The CDR3 contains 15 residues. CDR3 bases: TGTGCCAGCAGCTGGGCTAGCGGGGGACAAGAGACCCAGTACTTC. Translation gives CASSWASGGQETQYF.